Included here is one T cell receptor (beta chain) sequence, with context. These data come from a study of naive CD8 T cells in extremely preterm neonates. Elective cesarean births at about 37-41 weeks, without labor or membrane rupture, supplied the cord blood. Clones were read by immunoSEQ multiplex PCR, and TCRdb kept only the in-frame ones, dropping some. The sample comprises under 7,000 clones, approximately 98% of which are singletons, and 0.4% rests with the top ten. Germline V gene lookup returns CDR1 SGHDT and CDR2 YYEEEE. CDR3 size: 13 residues. The germline V and J ends were trimmed by 4 bases and 5 bases, with 12 bases remaining between them.

The material sequenced was naive CD8+ T cells from cord blood. The J gene is TRBJ1-1, the V gene TRBV5-6, with D uncertain. This receptor was identified in a newborn in good health. The CDR3 spells CASSVGSGTEAFF. CDR3 bases: TGTGCCAGCAGCGTTGGGAGTGGGACTGAAGCTTTCTTT. The whole variable domain, filled in from reference TRBV5-6 and TRBJ1-1, reads DAGVTQSPTHLIKTRGQQVTLRCSPKSGHDTVSWYQQALGQGPQFIFQYYEEEERQRGNFPDRFSGHQFPNYSSELNVNALLLGDSALYLCASSVGSGTEAFFGQGTRLTVV.